The source of this T cell receptor beta chain is a study of blood T cell repertoires in COVID-19. Study background: From the United States, Italy and Spain came samples of acute and convalescent COVID-19.

The germline V gene has CDR1 SGHDT and CDR2 YYEEEE. CDR3 size: 16 residues. V was shortened by 1 base and J by 4 bases, with 18 bases between the two germline ends. As processed by the authors: The assay estimated nucleated cells by amplifying reference gene primers. Some clones are missing from TCRdb's copy, which holds only in-frame ones; the method was immunoSEQ multiplex PCR. That table furnishes V, J and clone size, whereas the DNA furnished D and trimming. The sample consists of 150,000 to 200,000 clones, roughly nine tenths of them appearing once. Sequencing was carried out using peripheral blood. The sequence came from a man in his fifties or sixties with acute or convalescent COVID-19. The V gene is TRBV5-6, the J gene TRBJ2-7; possibly TRBD1 for D (5 bases). This CDR3 reads CASSLFPRVKDYEQYF. For the CDR3, the DNA is TGTGCCAGCAGCTTGTTCCCCAGGGTGAAGGATTACGAGCAGTACTTC.